This is a list of T cell receptor beta chains from one sample in a study of T cells in Graves' hyperthyroidism and ophthalmopathy. Each CDR3 protein gets one entry after TCRdb re-called the multiplex PCR reads with MiXCR. The profile covers 650,000 to 750,000 distinct CDR3 sequences, with about 15% appearing a single time and 10% taken by the ten largest. The specimen sequenced was blood. Receptors originate from a woman under 30 with Graves' hyperthyroidism. Each CDR3 is given with its conserved first and last residue. A D gene is named only where the DNA matches it firmly. The size of a clone is reported for some rows only, either as once, few or many, or as a class for expanded clones.

>TRBJ1-5|TRBV7-8|few|-
CASSLAGEVFNQPQHF
TGTGCCAGCAGCTTAGCCGGGGAAGTCTTCAATCAGCCCCAGCATTTT
>TRBJ2-1|TRBV20-1|many|-
CSARVGGEQGGTWGNEQFF
TGCAGTGCTAGAGTAGGAGGGGAACAGGGGGGGACTTGGGGGAATGAGCAGTTCTTC
>TRBJ2-3|TRBV5-1|many|TRBD2
CASSERDEVTDTQYF
TGCGCCAGCAGCGAGCGGGATGAGGTCACAGATACGCAGTATTTT
>TRBJ2-2|TRBV24-1|few|TRBD1
CATSDLRGTGDTGELFF
TGTGCCACCAGTGATTTGCGAGGGACAGGGGACACCGGGGAGCTGTTTTTT
>TRBJ1-2|TRBV28|-|-
CASSLSRAGYTF
TGTGCCAGCAGTTTAAGTAGGGCTGGCTACACCTTC
>TRBJ2-7|TRBV18|few|-
CASSEPRYLGPIYEQYF
TGTGCCAGCTCAGAGCCTCGATACCTCGGACCGATCTACGAGCAGTACTTC
>TRBJ2-1|TRBV12-3/TRBV12-4|many|-
CASSQPGRSYNEQFF
TGTGCCAGCAGCCAACCGGGCCGCTCCTACAATGAGCAGTTCTTC
>TRBJ2-7|TRBV11-2|-|TRBD2
CASSPEPGLARGPSYEQYF
TGTGCCAGCAGCCCGGAGCCGGGACTAGCGAGGGGGCCGTCCTACGAGCAGTACTTC
>TRBJ1-5|TRBV6-1|-|TRBD1
CASSKPTGANQPQHF
TGTGCCAGCAGTAAGCCGACAGGGGCCAATCAGCCCCAGCATTTT
>TRBJ1-2|TRBV30|many|-
CAREIVGTSYGYTF
TGTGCTAGGGAAATTGTCGGGACATCGTATGGCTACACCTTC
>TRBJ2-5|TRBV6-1|few|-
CASSDGGRWTQYF
TGTGCCAGCAGTGACGGGGGGCGTTGGACCCAGTACTTC
>TRBJ2-1|TRBV5-6|-|-
CASSWIIRGGNLEQFF
TGTGCCAGCAGCTGGATCATCCGAGGAGGGAACCTTGAGCAGTTCTTC
>TRBJ1-1|TRBV19|few|TRBD1
CASSTGQELRYTEAFF
TGTGCCAGTAGTACCGGACAGGAGCTGCGGTACACTGAAGCTTTCTTT
>TRBJ2-2|TRBV4-3|-|-
CASSQRSTINTGELFF
TGCGCCAGCAGCCAACGCAGTACGATAAACACCGGGGAGCTGTTTTTT
>TRBJ2-1|TRBV29-1|-|-
CSVGRTNEQFF
TGCAGCGTTGGACGTACGAATGAGCAGTTCTTC
>TRBJ2-1|TRBV4-1|-|-
CASSQDLGFRMGYYNEQFF
TGCGCCAGCAGCCAAGATCTTGGGTTTAGAATGGGCTACTACAATGAGCAGTTCTTC
>TRBJ1-2|TRBV4-1|-|TRBD1
CASSQAGTALGYTF
TGCGCCAGCAGCCAAGCAGGGACAGCGCTAGGCTACACCTTC
>TRBJ1-2|TRBV2|-|-
CASSIRGDYGYTF
TGTGCCAGCAGTATCCGGGGCGACTATGGCTACACCTTC
>TRBJ2-5|TRBV7-8|few|TRBD2
CASLGGGLGETQYF
TGTGCCAGCTTGGGCGGGGGGCTCGGGGAGACCCAGTACTTC
>TRBJ1-2|TRBV29-1|-|TRBD1
CSVEDPKTGDHGYTF
TGCAGCGTTGAAGATCCCAAGACAGGGGATCATGGCTACACCTTC
>TRBJ2-1|TRBV28|once|-
CASTGGTDNEQFF
TGTGCCAGCACTGGCGGGACTGACAATGAGCAGTTCTTC
>TRBJ2-3|TRBV11-2|many|-
CASSLVRASRNTDTQYF
TGTGCCAGCAGCTTAGTTAGGGCTAGCCGGAACACAGATACGCAGTATTTT
>TRBJ2-3|TRBV29-1|-|TRBD1
CSVVRGQSTDTQYF
TGCAGCGTTGTCAGGGGGCAGAGCACAGATACGCAGTATTTT
>TRBJ2-1|TRBV4-2|few|-
CASSQEVDTRYNEQFF
TGTGCCAGCAGCCAAGAAGTGGACACCCGGTACAATGAGCAGTTCTTC
>TRBJ1-1|TRBV28|many|-
CASQELNTEAFF
TGTGCCAGCCAGGAGTTGAACACTGAAGCTTTCTTT
>TRBJ2-7|TRBV13|many|TRBD2
CASSVRTSGSHEQYF
TGTGCCAGCAGCGTCAGGACTAGCGGGAGTCACGAGCAGTACTTC
>TRBJ2-3|TRBV15|few|-
CATSRLTISTDTQYF
TGTGCCACCAGCAGGCTTACAATAAGCACAGATACGCAGTATTTT
>TRBJ1-1|TRBV19|-|-
CASSPAGGPNTEAFF
TGTGCCAGTAGTCCAGCCGGGGGGCCGAACACTGAAGCTTTCTTT
>TRBJ2-7|TRBV11-2|many|TRBD2
CASSSQGGSFVYEQYF
TGTGCCAGCAGCTCGCAGGGCGGGAGTTTTGTCTACGAGCAGTACTTC
>TRBJ1-4|TRBV6-5|-|TRBD1
CASSYASLGQGGEKLFF
TGTGCCAGCAGTTACGCGTCATTGGGGCAGGGGGGTGAAAAACTGTTTTTT
>TRBJ2-1|TRBV14|few|TRBD2
CASSHPDGRTSGSNEQFF
TGTGCCAGCAGCCATCCTGATGGTCGGACTAGCGGGAGTAATGAGCAGTTCTTC
>TRBJ1-1|TRBV2|many|-
CASSERGVRTEAFF
TGTGCCAGCAGTGAACGGGGGGTGCGGACTGAAGCTTTCTTT
>TRBJ2-4|TRBV15|few|-
CATNSHPENIQYF
TGTGCCACCAACTCACACCCGGAAAACATTCAGTACTTC
>TRBJ2-6|TRBV2|-|-
CASSDLADISGANVLTF
TGTGCCAGCAGTGATCTTGCGGATATCTCTGGGGCCAACGTCCTGACTTTC
>TRBJ1-4|TRBV30|many|-
CAWSPRGTREKLFF
TGTGCCTGGAGTCCTAGAGGCACGCGGGAAAAACTGTTTTTT
>TRBJ2-1|TRBV27|-|TRBD2
CASGIQSGRGPNEQFF
TGTGCCAGCGGAATACAAAGCGGGAGAGGGCCCAATGAGCAGTTCTTC
>TRBJ2-7|TRBV29-1|-|-
CSVEEGDEQYF
TGCAGCGTTGAAGAGGGGGACGAGCAGTACTTC
>TRBJ2-7|TRBV9|-|TRBD1
CASSLHSGTGGEQYF
TGTGCCAGCAGCCTCCACTCCGGGACAGGGGGCGAGCAGTACTTC
>TRBJ1-1|TRBV6-5|many|-
CASSYPGNTEAFF
TGTGCCAGCAGTTACCCAGGGAACACTGAAGCTTTCTTT
>TRBJ2-4|TRBV30|many|TRBD2
CAWSKGLAGPSKNIQYF
TGTGCCTGGAGTAAGGGACTAGCGGGACCCTCCAAAAACATTCAGTACTTC
>TRBJ2-3|TRBV7-8|many|-
CASSPGHRLDTQYF
TGTGCCAGCAGCCCAGGCCATCGGCTGGATACGCAGTATTTT